A single sample gave rise to the 9 T cell receptor beta chains below, sequenced in a study of blood T cell repertoires in COVID-19. The table came from immunoSEQ multiplex PCR; TCRdb's copy has only in-frame clones and leaves some out. The sample yields 300,000 to 400,000 clones, approximately 90% seen once. The sample consisted of peripheral blood. The receptors come from a woman aged 30 to 39 with COVID-19, enrolled during active disease.

V is TRBV5-6 and J is TRBJ1-2; D not resolved. Germline loops: CDR1 SGHDT, CDR2 YYEEEE. The germline V and J ends were trimmed by 4 bases and 0 bases, with 7 bases remaining between them. The CDR3 contains 13 residues. CDR3: CASSQVANYGYTF. CDR3 sequence (DNA): TGTGCCAGCAGCCAAGTAGCTAACTATGGCTACACCTTC. The full variable domain, with the rest looked up from reference TRBV5-6 and TRBJ1-2, is DAGVTQSPTHLIKTRGQQVTLRCSPKSGHDTVSWYQQALGQGPQFIFQYYEEEERQRGNFPDRFSGHQFPNYSSELNVNALLLGDSALYLCASSQVANYGYTFGSGTRLTVV.

The rearrangement joins TRBV5-4 to TRBJ2-1; no firm D call. The CDR3 length is 14 residues. V was cut by 0 bases and J by 6 bases, with 10 bases left in between. Germline V gene lookup returns CDR1 SGHNT and CDR2 YYREEE (reference sequence). CDR3 DNA sequence: TGTGCCAGCAGCTTGGAGGCGGTAGGCAATGAGCAGTTCTTC. This gives the protein CASSLEAVGNEQFF.

This chain links TRBV7-9 with TRBJ2-7; D unclear. The CDR3 consists of 13 residues. V was cut by 1 base and J by 1 base, with 5 bases left in between. CDR1 SEHNR and CDR2 FQNEAQ come from the germline V gene (reference sequence). CDR3 sequence: CASSLVSSYEQYF. As DNA, the CDR3 is TGTGCCAGCAGCTTAGTCAGTTCCTACGAGCAGTACTTC.

CDR3 sequence (DNA): TGTGCCAGCAGACCGGACAGGTTGAATAATTCACCCCTCCACTTT. Amino acids: CASRPDRLNNSPLHF. This rearrangement joins TRBV6-5 to TRBJ1-6; 7 nucleotides agree with TRBD1. CDR1 is MNHEY and CDR2 is SVGAGI in the germline V gene. The CDR3 has 15 residues. After removal of 6 bases from V and 5 bases from J, the junction contained 7 bases not matched to a gene.

J is TRBJ1-2 and V is TRBV6-2 or TRBV6-3, with 7 bases that match TRBD1. The CDR3 sequence is 18 residues long. Germline V gene lookup returns CDR1 MNHEY and CDR2 SVGEGT. V lost 0 bases, J lost 0 bases, and 10 bases stayed unmatched. CDR3 sequence (DNA): TGTGCCAGCAGTTACTCAATTAGGACAGGTGGAACTAACTATGGCTACACCTTC. Its translation is CASSYSIRTGGTNYGYTF.

The chain is built from TRBV12-5 and TRBJ2-7; D is unresolved. The CDR3 contains 14 residues. V lost 6 bases and J 2 bases, leaving 14 bases between the germline ends. In germline, CDR1 is LGHNT, CDR2 FRNRAP. CDR3 protein: CASGLGSTTYEQYF. The CDR3 DNA reads as TGTGCTAGTGGCCTAGGCAGTACTACCTACGAGCAGTACTTC.

The rearrangement uses TRBV7-9 and TRBJ2-3; TRBD1 matches at 10 bases. CDR3 length: 15 amino acids. Germline V lookup: CDR1 SEHNR, CDR2 FQNEAQ (reference sequence). The junction had 5 bases not matched to a gene; V was cut back by 5 bases and J by 3 bases. CDR3 DNA: TGTGCCAGCAGCCTCGGGACAGGGGAGACAGATACGCAGTATTTT. Encoded protein: CASSLGTGETDTQYF.

J is TRBJ2-3 and V is TRBV5-1, with 7 bases fitting TRBD1. There are 13 residues in the CDR3. From germline, CDR1 is SGHRS and CDR2 YFSETQ. V lost 4 bases to trimming and J lost 3 bases; unmatched junction nucleotides: 2. CDR3 nucleotide sequence: TGCGCCAGCAGCCCACAGGGGACAGATACGCAGTATTTT. Translating gives CASSPQGTDTQYF.

V gene TRBV20-1 combines with J gene TRBJ2-3, with D possibly TRBD1 on 5 matching bases. The germline V gene has CDR1 DFQATT and CDR2 SNEGSKA (reference sequence). CDR3 length: 10 amino acids. V lost 7 bases, J lost 6 bases, and 8 bases lay in between. CDR3 coding DNA: TGCAGTGGGGGCGGTGATACGCAGTATTTT. Protein sequence: CSGGGDTQYF.